This note documents a single T cell receptor (beta chain) sequence. The target antigen is unknown. The data derive from a study of T cell responses to AZD1222 COVID-19 vaccine. Per germline, CDR1 SGDLS and CDR2 YYNGEE. The CDR3 has 15 amino acids. The V end was cut by 3 bases, the J end by 4 bases, with 16 bases between. General study results and limits: Mostly white British, mostly female donors; authors suggested clonal diversity may be underestimated.

Sequencing used immunoSEQ multiplex PCR; TCRdb keeps in-frame clones, though not all of them. The sample gives tens of thousands of clones, 92% of which show up once; under 3.5% is in the top ten. The sequencing used peripheral blood, collected 28 days after the second AZD1222 dose. The TCR sequence derives from an adult who received the AZD1222 COVID-19 vaccine. This chain connects TRBV9 to TRBJ2-5; D may match TRBD1 or TRBD2 (6 bases each). For the CDR3, the DNA is TGTGCCAGCAGCGCCGGGGGACATCCAACAGAGACCCAGTACTTC. Its translation is CASSAGGHPTETQYF. The whole variable domain, remainder taken from reference TRBV9 and TRBJ2-5, is DSGVTQTPKHLITATGQRVTLRCSPRSGDLSVYWYQQSLDQGLQFLIQYYNGEERAKGNILERFSAQQFPDLHSELNLSSLELGDSALYFCASSAGGHPTETQYFGPGTRLLVL.